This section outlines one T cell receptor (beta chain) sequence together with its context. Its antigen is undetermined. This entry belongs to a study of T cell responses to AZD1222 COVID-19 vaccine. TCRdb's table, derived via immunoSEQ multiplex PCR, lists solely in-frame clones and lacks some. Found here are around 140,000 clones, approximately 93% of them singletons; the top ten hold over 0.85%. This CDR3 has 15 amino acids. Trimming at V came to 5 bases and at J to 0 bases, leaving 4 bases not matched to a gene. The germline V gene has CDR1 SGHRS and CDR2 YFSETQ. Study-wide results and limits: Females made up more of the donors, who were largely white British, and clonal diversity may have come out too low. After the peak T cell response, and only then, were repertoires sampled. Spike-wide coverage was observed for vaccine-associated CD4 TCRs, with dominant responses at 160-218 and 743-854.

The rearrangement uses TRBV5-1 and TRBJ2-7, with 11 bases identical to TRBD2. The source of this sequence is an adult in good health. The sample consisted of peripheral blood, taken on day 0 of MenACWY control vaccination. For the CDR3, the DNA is TGCGCCAGCAGAGGGGGGACTAGCGGCTCCTACGAGCAGTACTTC. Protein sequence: CASRGGTSGSYEQYF.